The 7 T cell receptor beta chains in this list originate from one sample, sequenced in a study of OX40 agonist ivuxolimab in advanced cancers. The protocol was immunoSEQ multiplex PCR, while the TCRdb copy is restricted to in-frame clones and leaves out a portion. The table has tens of thousands of clones, around 80% seen once. This specimen was CD4+ or CD8+ T cells sorted from blood, taken in a trial of the OX40 agonist ivuxolimab. The source is an adult with an advanced solid tumor such as melanoma, head and neck, liver or kidney cancer.

This rearrangement joins TRBV6-1 to TRBJ1-3; 7 bases align to TRBD1. The CDR3 sequence is 17 residues long. From germline, CDR1 is MNHNS and CDR2 SASEGT. J lost 0 bases, V lost 4 bases, and 9 bases had no gene match. As DNA, the CDR3 is TGTGCCAGCAGTGCTTTATGGGACAGCTCCTCTGGAAACACCATATATTTT. This encodes CASSALWDSSSGNTIYF.

The V and J genes are TRBV7-9 and TRBJ1-5; D perhaps matches TRBD1 (5 bases). This CDR3 is 15 amino acids long. V lost 5 bases and J 2 bases, leaving 13 bases between the germline ends. Germline assignment: CDR1 SEHNR and CDR2 FQNEAQ (reference sequence). Here the CDR3 DNA reads TGTGCCAGCAGCCTCCAGGGTCCTGGCAATCAGCCCCAGCATTTT. It is translated as CASSLQGPGNQPQHF.

This chain joins TRBV6-1 and TRBJ2-2, with D possibly being TRBD2 (5 bases). This CDR3 comprises 14 residues. V lost 8 bases and J 4 bases, leaving 14 bases between the germline ends. From germline, CDR1 is MNHNS and CDR2 SASEGT. The CDR3: CASRLGKSTGELFF. CDR3 sequence (DNA): TGTGCCAGCCGTCTCGGGAAATCCACCGGGGAGCTGTTTTTT.

The rearrangement joins TRBV5-4 to TRBJ1-1; 7 nucleotides align to TRBD1. The CDR3 sequence is 17 residues long. Germline V gene lookup returns CDR1 SGHNT and CDR2 YYREEE (reference sequence). V was clipped by 4 bases and J by 2 bases; unmatched bases: 14. The CDR3, as DNA: TGTGCCAGCAGCCTGGGGGGCGGACAGGCGATAAACACTGAAGCTTTCTTT. It yields the protein CASSLGGGQAINTEAFF.

The rearrangement joins TRBV25-1 to TRBJ2-1, with D uncertain. Germline values: CDR1 MGHDK, CDR2 SYGVNS. The CDR3 covers 11 residues. The V gene lost 2 bases and the J gene lost 13 bases, with 9 bases spanning the gap. In nucleotides, the CDR3 is TGTGCCAGCAGTGAAGCCCTCCTCCAGTTCTTC. Translation gives CASSEALLQFF.

The chain uses TRBV10-1 and TRBJ1-1; 10 bases agree with TRBD1. V was clipped by 3 bases and J by 5 bases; unmatched bases: 6. CDR1 is WNHNN, CDR2 SYGVQD, per germline (reference sequence). CDR3 length: 15 amino acids. Here the CDR3 reads CASSDTGQGRTEAFF. Here the CDR3 DNA reads TGCGCCAGCAGTGACACGGGACAGGGGAGGACTGAAGCTTTCTTT.

The chain carries TRBV5-1 and TRBJ1-2; D is perhaps TRBD1 (6 bases). V gave up 4 bases and J gave up 8 bases, with 15 bases separating them. The CDR3 has 13 amino acids. Looked up from germline, CDR1 is SGHRS and CDR2 is YFSETQ. Written as DNA, the CDR3 is TGCGCCAGCAGCCCTGACAGGCTGGAGGGCTACACCTTC. It is translated as CASSPDRLEGYTF.